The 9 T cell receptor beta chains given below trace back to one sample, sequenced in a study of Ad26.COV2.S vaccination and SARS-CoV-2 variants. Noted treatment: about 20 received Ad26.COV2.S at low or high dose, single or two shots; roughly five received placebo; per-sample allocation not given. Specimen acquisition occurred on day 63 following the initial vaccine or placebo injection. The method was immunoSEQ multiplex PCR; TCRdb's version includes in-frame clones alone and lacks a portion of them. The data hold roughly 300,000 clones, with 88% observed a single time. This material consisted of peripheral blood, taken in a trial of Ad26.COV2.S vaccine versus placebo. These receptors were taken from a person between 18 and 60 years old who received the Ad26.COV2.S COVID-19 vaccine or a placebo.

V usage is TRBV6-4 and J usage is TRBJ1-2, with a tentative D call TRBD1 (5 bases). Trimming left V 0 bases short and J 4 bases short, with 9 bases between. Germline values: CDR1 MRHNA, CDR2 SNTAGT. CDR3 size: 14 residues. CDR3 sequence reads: CASSDSRGSYGYTF. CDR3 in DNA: TGTGCCAGCAGTGACTCTCGGGGGTCCTATGGCTACACCTTC.

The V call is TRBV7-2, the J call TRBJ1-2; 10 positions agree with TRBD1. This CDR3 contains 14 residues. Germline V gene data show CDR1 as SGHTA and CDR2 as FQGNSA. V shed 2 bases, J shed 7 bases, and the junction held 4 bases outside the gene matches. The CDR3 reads CASSLRTGGGGYTF. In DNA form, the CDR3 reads TGTGCCAGCAGCTTAAGGACAGGGGGAGGTGGCTACACCTTC.

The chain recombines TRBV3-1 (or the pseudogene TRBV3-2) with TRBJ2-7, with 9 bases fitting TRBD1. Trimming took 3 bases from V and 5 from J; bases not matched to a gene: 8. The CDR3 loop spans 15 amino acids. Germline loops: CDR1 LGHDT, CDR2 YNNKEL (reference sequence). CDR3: CASSQGQGRAHEQYF. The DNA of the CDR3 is TGTGCCAGCAGCCAGGGACAGGGCCGGGCTCACGAGCAGTACTTC.

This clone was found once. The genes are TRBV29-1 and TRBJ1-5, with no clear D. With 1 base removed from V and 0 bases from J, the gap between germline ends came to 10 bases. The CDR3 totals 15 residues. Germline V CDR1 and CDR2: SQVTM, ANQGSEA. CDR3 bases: TGCAGCGTTGAAGTAAGCGGGAATAGCAATCAGCCCCAGCATTTT. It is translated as CSVEVSGNSNQPQHF.

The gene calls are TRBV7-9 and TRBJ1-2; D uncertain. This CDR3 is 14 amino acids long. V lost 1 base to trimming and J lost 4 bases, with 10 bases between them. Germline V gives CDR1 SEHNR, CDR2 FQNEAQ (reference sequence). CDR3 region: CASSLDVSGYGYTF. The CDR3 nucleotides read TGTGCCAGCAGCTTAGACGTCTCGGGCTATGGCTACACCTTC.

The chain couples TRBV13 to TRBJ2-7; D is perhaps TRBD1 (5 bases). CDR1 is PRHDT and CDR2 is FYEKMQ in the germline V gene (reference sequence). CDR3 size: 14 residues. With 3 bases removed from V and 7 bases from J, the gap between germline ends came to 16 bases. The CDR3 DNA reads TGTGCCAGCAGCTTGATGGGGCAGCATATTGAGCAGTACTTC. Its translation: CASSLMGQHIEQYF.

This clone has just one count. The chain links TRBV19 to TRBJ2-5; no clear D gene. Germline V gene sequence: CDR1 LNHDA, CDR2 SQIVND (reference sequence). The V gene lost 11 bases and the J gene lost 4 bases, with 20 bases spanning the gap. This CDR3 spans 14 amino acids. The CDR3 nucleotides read TGTGCCTCTCAGGAGTTTCCAGGCGGAGAGACCCAGTACTTC. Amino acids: CASQEFPGGETQYF.

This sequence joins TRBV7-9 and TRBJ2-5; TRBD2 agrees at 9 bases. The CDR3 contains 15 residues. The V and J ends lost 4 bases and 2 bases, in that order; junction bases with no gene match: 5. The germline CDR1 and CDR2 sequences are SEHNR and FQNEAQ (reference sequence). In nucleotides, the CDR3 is TGTGCCAGCAGCTCCGCGCGGGGGGGGCAAGAGACCCAGTACTTC. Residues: CASSSARGGQETQYF.

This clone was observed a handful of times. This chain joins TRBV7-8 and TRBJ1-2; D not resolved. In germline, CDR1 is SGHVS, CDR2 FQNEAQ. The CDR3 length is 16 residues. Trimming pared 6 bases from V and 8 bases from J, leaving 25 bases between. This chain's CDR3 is CASSFSQDSLGGGYTF. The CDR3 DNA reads TGTGCCAGCAGTTTCTCCCAGGATTCGCTGGGTGGAGGCTACACCTTC.